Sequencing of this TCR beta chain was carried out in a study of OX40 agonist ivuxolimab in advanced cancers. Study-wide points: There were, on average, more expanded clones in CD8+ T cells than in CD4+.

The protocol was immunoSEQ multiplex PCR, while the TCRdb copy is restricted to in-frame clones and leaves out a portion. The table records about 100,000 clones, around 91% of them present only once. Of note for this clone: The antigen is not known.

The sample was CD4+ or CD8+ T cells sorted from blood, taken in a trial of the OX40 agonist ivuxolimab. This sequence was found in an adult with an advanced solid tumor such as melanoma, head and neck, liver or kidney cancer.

This CDR3 reads CASKTGYSGNTIYF. CDR3 DNA sequence: TGCGCCAGCAAAACAGGGTACTCTGGAAACACCATATATTTT. The rearrangement joins TRBV5-1 to TRBJ1-3; a weak D match, TRBD1 (6 bases). The germline CDR1 and CDR2 sequences are SGHRS and YFSETQ. This CDR3 has 14 amino acids. V was clipped by 6 bases and J by 0 bases, with 10 bases between them. Supplemented by reference TRBV5-1 and TRBJ1-3, the full variable domain reads KAGVTQTPRYLIKTRGQQVTLSCSPISGHRSVSWYQQTPGQGLQFLFEYFSETQRNKGNFPGRFSGRQFSNSRSEMNVSTLELGDSALYLCASKTGYSGNTIYFGEGSWLTVV.